This TCR beta chain was sequenced during a study of T cell responses to AZD1222 COVID-19 vaccine. Study observations and caveats: Along spike, vaccine-associated CD4 TCRs were found throughout, with dominance at 160-218 and 743-854. Repertoire sampling was restricted to post-peak T cell response timepoints.

The V and J ends lost 0 bases and 2 bases respectively, with 10 bases between them. Germline V gives CDR1 SEHNR, CDR2 FQNEAQ (reference sequence). This CDR3 is 15 amino acids long. Comments on this clone: What it binds is not known.

TCRdb keeps only in-frame clones here, not all; method: immunoSEQ multiplex PCR. This sample yields roughly 110,000 clones, of which 90% are seen a single time; 6.5% to 10% belongs to the top ten. The V call is TRBV7-9, the J call TRBJ2-5, with D possibly TRBD2 on 5 matching bases. The sequencing used peripheral blood, collected 28 days after the second AZD1222 dose. This receptor was obtained from an adult who received the AZD1222 COVID-19 vaccine. The CDR3 protein is CASSLAGVDQETQYF. CDR3 nucleotides: TGTGCCAGCAGCTTAGCCGGGGTGGATCAAGAGACCCAGTACTTC.